This T cell receptor (beta chain) emerged from a study of blood T cells in healthy people across ages (dated by TCRdb to the mid-2010s). Background for the entire study: In model experiments, template switching captured about one uniquely barcoded TCR beta cDNA molecule for every two T cells. To avoid experimental bias, donors of different ages were spread randomly across the sequencing lanes. Using deep sequencing normalized with unique cDNA molecular identifiers, the study measured how TCR beta repertoire diversity changes with age. The study analyzed two additional independent replicas of 1 million unique cDNA reads from the same blood draw for two donors, one aged 18 to 29 and one aged 80 or older. Four age groups were formed from the donors: young (average approximately 15 years), middle-aged (approximately 42), aged (roughly 58) and long-lived (about 80). Broad study findings and their caveats: The long-lived group showed more naive CD4+ T cells, fewer expanded clones and increased TCR diversity than the aged group, suggesting age selection. Donor CMV infection status was unknown, potentially confounding age-related changes in expanded clonotypes. Bulk unsorted PBMC profiling prevented conclusive comparison of naive and antigen-experienced compartments. As age increased, observed TCR beta diversity per million T cells dropped in a roughly linear way, and a significant reduction was already evident by age about 36. Estimates of total diversity based on one million sequenced T cells were considered lower bounds and underestimates. Observed TCR beta diversity correlated strongly with the percentage of naive T cells measured by flow cytometry.

Library method: 5' RACE. Data came from an Illumina HiSeq 2500. The second PCR ran for roughly 7 to 12 cycles and used a J-beta primer mix along with a sample-barcoded 5' primer. A unique molecular identifier was introduced onto each TCR beta cDNA molecule by a template-switch 5' adaptor carrying 12 random nucleotides. Each sample yielded at least 3 million CDR3-containing paired-end reads. First-strand cDNA synthesis was performed from all RNA using the Mint cDNA synthesis kit, with priming by a TRBC-specific oligonucleotide. After uracil-DNA glycosylase treatment, a first 18-cycle PCR used universal primers M1SS and BC2_uni_R on all cDNA. As for the authors' bioinformatics: For normalization, 1 million high-quality reads were randomly selected from each sample, with every read carrying a distinct molecular identifier. Instead of being binned into consensus sequences, reads that shared molecular identifiers were thrown out. CDR3 identification, clonotype clustering and error correction used MiTCR with a Q25 quality threshold and the strictest error-elimination algorithm. A nonparametric unseen species model with Euler transformation was used to estimate a lower bound on total TCR beta diversity. TCRdb ran its own pipeline on the public reads, namely fastp trimming at Q25 and MiXCR clone calling, and kept in-frame beta chains. Rows are unified per CDR3 protein, each entry keeping the most common DNA and genes. None of the V and J calls come from the authors' own analysis; TCRdb made them. The sample records fewer than 800,000 distinct CDR3 sequences, 49% of which are singletons. Roughly 31% of the sample is taken by the ten largest.

The approximately 39 donors, aged 6 to 90 years, were systemically healthy Caucasian individuals from Russia. Each donor gave around 9 milliliters of peripheral blood, collected into EDTA-treated Vacutainer tubes. PBMCs were isolated by Ficoll-Paque density-gradient centrifugation, with at least 6.5 million obtained per sample. Trizol reagent was used to extract total RNA from PBMCs, with at least 5.5 micrograms per sample. Naive CD45RAhigh/CD27high T cell percentages were measured by flow cytometry on a PBMC aliquot from every donor. For this clonotype: The specificity of this receptor is unknown. Base qualities are not recorded, but no much larger clone differs from it by a single base.

V is reduced by 0 bases and J by 5 bases, leaving a spacing of 9 bases between them. Sequences SGDLS (CDR1) and YYNGEE (CDR2) are obtained from the germline V gene. The CDR3 measures 13 amino acids from cysteine to phenylalanine. CDR3 DNA only is kept here, 39 bases in frame from base 1. Sequenced sample: blood. This chain joins TRBV9 to TRBJ2-7; the D gene identity is not certain. This sequence was found in a woman aged 60 to 75 in good health. The CDR3 has the sequence CASSVASWDEQYF. The sequence in DNA is TGTGCCAGCAGCGTAGCCTCCTGGGACGAGCAGTACTTC.